This is a list of T cell receptor beta chains from one sample in a study of PD-L1 blockade in urothelial cancer. Some clones are missing from TCRdb's copy, which holds only in-frame ones; the method was immunoSEQ multiplex PCR. This sample has 83,000 or so clones; roughly 83% occur once, and the top ten carry around 7.7%. The starting material was PBMCs, obtained around atezolizumab (anti-PD-L1) treatment. These receptors originate from a man in his 70s with urothelial cancer. Both conserved end residues are part of each CDR3. D genes are given only for firm matches. Expanded clones get a size class; other rows say once, few or many, or leave the size out.

NA,TRBV7-8,TRBJ2-7,once,CASSSQPEALTEAGYEQYF,TGTGCCAGCAGCTCCCAACCGGAGGCGCTAACGGAGGCAGGTTACGAGCAGTACTTC
NA,TRBV7-2,TRBJ1-6,NA,CASRPVGGRSPLHF,TGTGCCAGCAGACCGGTCGGGGGGCGGTCACCCCTCCACTTT
NA,TRBV7-8,TRBJ2-7,once,CASSLVIEDEQYF,TGTGCCAGCAGCTTAGTTATAGAGGACGAGCAGTACTTC
TRBD1,TRBV5-1,TRBJ2-1,NA,CASSFGQGAPSYNEQFF,TGCGCCAGCAGCTTCGGACAGGGAGCTCCCTCCTACAATGAGCAGTTCTTC
NA,TRBV7-2,TRBJ2-3,NA,CASSLAGARSNTQYF,TGTGCCAGCAGCTTAGCGGGGGCGCGATCCAATACGCAGTATTTT
TRBD1,TRBV27,TRBJ2-7,NA,CASSFSGTGPVYEQYF,TGTGCCAGCAGTTTCTCCGGGACAGGGCCCGTCTACGAGCAGTACTTC
NA,TRBV5-6,TRBJ2-7,NA,CASSLGRSYEQYF,TGTGCCAGCAGCTTGGGTCGGTCCTACGAGCAGTACTTC
NA,TRBV28,TRBJ2-7,NA,CASWSNRFPQSYEQYF,TGTGCCAGCTGGAGCAACAGGTTCCCACAGAGCTACGAGCAGTACTTC
TRBD2,TRBV7-9,TRBJ2-1,NA,CASSALGTSGSGEQFF,TGTGCCAGCAGCGCCCTCGGGACTAGCGGGTCGGGAGAGCAGTTCTTC
TRBD1,TRBV11-1,TRBJ2-4,NA,CASSSLGTGGWVNIQYF,TGTGCCAGCAGCTCCTTAGGCACAGGGGGTTGGGTGAATATTCAGTACTTC
NA,TRBV7-2,TRBJ1-1,NA,CASSPTEGIGTEAFF,TGTGCCAGCAGCCCGACGGAGGGGATTGGAACTGAAGCTTTCTTT
TRBD1,TRBV12-5,TRBJ2-1,NA,CASGLGQAGGEQFF,TGTGCTAGTGGTCTCGGACAGGCTGGGGGTGAGCAGTTCTTC
TRBD1,TRBV5-4,TRBJ2-7,few,CASSFRDSYEQYF,TGTGCCAGCAGCTTCCGGGACAGCTACGAGCAGTACTTC
NA,TRBV18,TRBJ2-5,NA,CASSARRGHETQYF,TGTGCCAGCTCAGCTAGGAGGGGGCACGAGACCCAGTACTTC
NA,TRBV7-6,TRBJ2-2,NA,CASSPGGFTGELFF,TGTGCCAGCAGCCCAGGGGGGTTCACCGGGGAGCTGTTTTTT
NA,TRBV5-6,TRBJ1-6,once,CASSTGGPLSPLHF,TGTGCCAGCAGCACCGGGGGGCCTTTATCACCCCTCCACTTT
NA,TRBV27,TRBJ2-5,NA,CASSQETQYF,TGTGCCAGCTCTCAAGAGACCCAGTACTTC
TRBD2,TRBV7-2,TRBJ2-5,NA,CASSLVTSGGETQYF,TGTGCCAGCAGCTTAGTTACTAGCGGAGGGGAGACCCAGTACTTC
TRBD2,TRBV2,TRBJ2-7,few,CASRPGLAGDVDF,TGTGCCAGCAGACCGGGACTAGCGGGAGATGTGGACTTC
NA,TRBV4-2,TRBJ2-7,NA,CASSQAWAPEQYF,TGTGCCAGCAGCCAAGCCTGGGCACCTGAGCAGTACTTC
TRBD1,TRBV9,TRBJ2-1,NA,CASSVSHHRGSYNEQFF,TGTGCCAGCAGCGTTTCACATCACAGGGGGTCCTACAATGAGCAGTTCTTC
TRBD1,TRBV7-3,TRBJ1-1,few,CASSLGQGFEAFF,TGTGCCAGCAGCTTAGGACAGGGCTTTGAAGCTTTCTTT
NA,TRBV9,TRBJ2-2,NA,CASSVVGALNTGELFF,TGTGCCAGCAGCGTAGTAGGGGCATTGAACACCGGGGAGCTGTTTTTT
TRBD1,TRBV6-5,TRBJ2-7,NA,CASSYSATGSYEQYF,TGTGCCAGCAGTTACTCGGCGACAGGGTCCTACGAGCAGTACTTC
NA,TRBV10-3,TRBJ1-1,once,CAISGSGAGTEAFF,TGTGCCATCAGTGGATCTGGGGCGGGGACTGAAGCTTTCTTT
NA,TRBV4-1,TRBJ1-5,NA,CASSQDPVGSLNQPQHF,TGCGCCAGCAGCCAAGATCCGGTTGGGAGCTTAAATCAGCCCCAGCATTTT
NA,TRBV5-8,TRBJ1-6,NA,CASSFMGGDGNSPLHF,TGTGCCAGCAGCTTCATGGGGGGAGACGGCAATTCACCCCTCCACTTT
TRBD1,TRBV19,TRBJ2-1,NA,CASSGETGVSYNEQFF,TGTGCCAGTAGTGGAGAGACAGGGGTCTCCTACAATGAGCAGTTCTTC
TRBD2,TRBV7-3,TRBJ2-1,NA,CASSPGLAANEQFF,TGTGCCAGCAGCCCGGGACTAGCTGCTAATGAGCAGTTCTTC
NA,TRBV10-2,TRBJ2-3,NA,CASSPSGDTQYF,TGCGCCAGCAGCCCTTCAGGAGATACGCAGTATTTT
NA,TRBV15,TRBJ1-3,few,CATSRERRGIENTIYF,TGTGCCACCAGCAGAGAACGAAGGGGAATTGAAAACACCATATATTTT
TRBD2,TRBV7-2,TRBJ2-3,once,CASSSSSGGFLSTDTQYF,TGTGCCAGCAGCTCTTCTAGCGGGGGATTCCTCAGCACAGATACGCAGTATTTT
TRBD2,TRBV6-5,TRBJ2-1,once,CATKSGGAWNEQFF,TGTGCCACCAAAAGCGGGGGGGCCTGGAATGAGCAGTTCTTC
TRBD1,TRBV6-4,TRBJ2-3,NA,CASSETGTGADTQYF,TGTGCCAGCAGTGAGACCGGGACAGGCGCAGATACGCAGTATTTT
TRBD1,TRBV7-9,TRBJ1-2,NA,CASTSGQANGYTF,TGTGCCAGCACTTCGGGACAGGCGAATGGCTACACCTTC
TRBD1,TRBV14,TRBJ2-5,NA,CASSQWTGRETQYF,TGTGCCAGCAGCCAGTGGACAGGGAGGGAGACCCAGTACTTC
NA,TRBV18,TRBJ2-1,NA,CASSPESMLSGSYNEQFF,TGTGCCAGCTCACCGGAAAGTATGTTGTCAGGGTCCTACAATGAGCAGTTCTTC
NA,TRBV9,TRBJ2-3,NA,CASSVAGEDTDTQYF,TGTGCCAGCAGCGTAGCCGGGGAGGACACAGATACGCAGTATTTT
TRBD1,TRBV5-4,TRBJ1-2,few,CASRNGWQGVGYTF,TGTGCCAGCAGGAATGGATGGCAGGGGGTCGGCTACACCTTC
TRBD2,TRBV6-4,TRBJ2-1,NA,CASSDSWEGPHEQFF,TGTGCCAGCAGTGACTCGTGGGAGGGCCCCCATGAGCAGTTCTTC
NA,TRBV6-1,TRBJ2-7,NA,CASSERAGGISEQYF,TGTGCCAGCAGTGAAAGGGCGGGCGGGATATCCGAGCAGTACTTC
TRBD1,TRBV6-6,TRBJ2-7,NA,CASRGQGVYEQYF,TGTGCCAGCAGGGGACAGGGGGTATACGAGCAGTACTTC